One and the same sample provided the 24 T cell receptor beta chains below, sequenced in a study of T cells in Graves' hyperthyroidism and ophthalmopathy. The CDR3 regions of TCR beta were amplified from RNA transcripts. Primed by the HTBI set, a first-round RT-PCR was run on the TCR CDR3. TCRdb re-called the multiplex PCR reads through MiXCR, storing one row per CDR3 protein. The repertoire holds 550,000 to 650,000 distinct CDR3 sequences, with around 13% as singletons. Sequencing was done on a sample of blood. These receptors were obtained from a woman aged 25-40 years with Graves' hyperthyroidism that later progressed to Graves' ophthalmopathy.

This CDR3 is CASREVVGNTEAFF. CDR3 in DNA: TGTGCCAGCAGGGAAGTCGTAGGGAACACTGAAGCTTTCTTT. The gene calls are TRBV7-8 and TRBJ1-1; D gene ambiguous. The CDR3 totals 14 residues. Trimming pared 6 bases from V and 1 base from J, leaving 12 bases between. Germline CDR1 is SGHVS and CDR2 is FQNEAQ.

This clonotype has more than one count but fewer than ten. This chain links TRBV11-1 with TRBJ2-1; D tentatively reads TRBD1 or TRBD2 (5 bases each). V was clipped by 5 bases and J by 2 bases, with 19 bases between them. This CDR3 spans 17 amino acids. Germline CDR1 SGHAT, CDR2 FQDESV (reference sequence). CDR3 in DNA: TGTGCCAGCAGCCCCCCCCTGGGGACGGGAACCTACAATGAGCAGTTCTTC. Protein: CASSPPLGTGTYNEQFF.

This clonotype came up many times. The chain has TRBV28 and TRBJ1-5; TRBD1 is a possible D gene (5 bases). Germline assignment: CDR1 MDHEN and CDR2 SYDVKM. With 5 bases removed from V and 0 bases from J, the gap between germline ends came to 14 bases. The CDR3 has 16 residues. The CDR3 is CASSPRPGGSNQPQHF. The CDR3, as DNA: TGTGCCAGCAGTCCTCGACCGGGGGGTAGCAATCAGCCCCAGCATTTT.

Only a few counts were recorded for this clonotype. The chain joins TRBV9 to TRBJ2-6; D not certain. The CDR3 spans 15 residues. CDR1 SGDLS and CDR2 YYNGEE come from the germline V gene. V was trimmed by 4 bases and J by 2 bases, leaving 10 bases between them. DNA of the CDR3: TGTGCCAGCAGCTCGACATTGGCTGGGGCCAACGTCCTGACTTTC. It specifies CASSSTLAGANVLTF.

This clonotype was seen more than once but under ten times. CDR3 loop: CASKTGTGNPYNEQFF. For the CDR3, the DNA is TGTGCCAGCAAAACCGGGACAGGGAACCCCTACAATGAGCAGTTCTTC. The chain is built from TRBV7-9 and TRBJ2-1; 9 bases align to TRBD1. The CDR3 has 16 amino acids. Germline assignment: CDR1 SEHNR and CDR2 FQNEAQ (reference sequence). V lost 7 bases to trimming and J lost 2 bases; unmatched junction nucleotides: 9.

At least ten counts were recorded for this clonotype. In DNA, the CDR3 is TGTGCCAGCAGCCAATCTCCACCCCTCCACTTT. Translation gives CASSQSPPLHF. The chain employs TRBV28 and TRBJ1-6; D unclear. V lost 6 bases to trimming and J lost 11 bases, with 8 bases between them. The CDR3 is 11 amino acids. Germline-derived CDR1 and CDR2 are MDHEN and SYDVKM.

This clonotype was counted between two and nine times. The J gene is TRBJ1-4, the V gene TRBV4-3; a possible D gene is TRBD1 (6 bases). CDR1 and CDR2 (germline): LGHNA, YSLEER. V was cut by 0 bases and J by 3 bases, with 14 bases left in between. The CDR3 extends over 17 amino acids. The DNA of the CDR3 is TGCGCCAGCAGCCAAGATTTGATAGGACAGTCTAATGAAAAACTGTTTTTT. The encoded protein is CASSQDLIGQSNEKLFF.

This clonotype was observed a handful of times. J is TRBJ2-1 and V is TRBV28; D remains ambiguous. CDR3 length: 17 residues. With 2 bases removed from V and 8 bases from J, the gap between germline ends came to 22 bases. Germline V gives CDR1 MDHEN, CDR2 SYDVKM. CDR3 DNA: TGTGCCAGCAGTTTAATCTTCGGACCCTCGGTCGCCTATGAGCAGTTCTTC. It codes for CASSLIFGPSVAYEQFF. Based on the CDR3 plus reference TRBV28 and TRBJ2-1, the full variable domain is DVKVTQSSRYLVKRTGEKVFLECVQDMDHENMFWYRQDPGLGLRLIYFSYDVKMKEKGDIPEGYSVSREKKERFSLILESASTNQTSMYLCASSLIFGPSVAYEQFFGPGTRLTVL.

The table lists this clonotype with a few counts. The chain has TRBV29-1 and TRBJ1-2; D is perhaps TRBD1 (5 bases). This CDR3 has 13 residues. V gave up 5 bases and J gave up 4 bases, with 14 bases separating them. Germline-derived CDR1 and CDR2 are SQVTM and ANQGSEA. CDR3 amino acids: CSVYRDRFYGYTF. CDR3 nucleotides: TGCAGCGTTTATAGGGACCGCTTCTATGGCTACACCTTC.

This clonotype was seen at least ten times. This chain connects TRBV5-8 to TRBJ2-3; 9 bases align to TRBD1. The CDR3 runs 16 residues. V lost 4 bases to trimming and J lost 2 bases; unmatched junction nucleotides: 8. Germline CDR1 SGHTS, CDR2 YDEGEE. The CDR3 reads CASSPFGQGNTDTQYF. CDR3 DNA: TGTGCCAGCAGCCCCTTTGGACAGGGGAACACAGATACGCAGTATTTT.

This clonotype showed up many times. The rearrangement uses TRBV30 and TRBJ1-2; 8 bases are a match to TRBD1. Germline V gene sequence: CDR1 GTSNPN, CDR2 SVGIG (reference sequence). The CDR3 consists of 14 residues. V was clipped by 1 base and J by 3 bases; unmatched bases: 4. The CDR3 DNA reads TGTGCCTGGAGTGGAGGGACAGGATACTATGGCTACACCTTC. The encoded protein is CAWSGGTGYYGYTF.

This clonotype was observed at least ten times. The V call is TRBV27, the J call TRBJ1-1; TRBD1 is a possible D gene (6 bases). From germline, CDR1 is MNHEY and CDR2 SMNVEV (reference sequence). V lost 5 bases to trimming and J lost 0 bases, with 16 bases between them. This CDR3 contains 16 residues. CDR3 protein: CASSPVTGSMNTEAFF. The CDR3 nucleotides are TGTGCCAGCAGTCCGGTGACAGGCAGCATGAACACTGAAGCTTTCTTT.

In this sample, this clonotype turned up many times. The rearrangement uses TRBV10-3 and TRBJ2-7; 13 nucleotides line up with TRBD2. The CDR3 is 14 amino acids. V trimming: 8 bases; J trimming: 6 bases; junction bases outside the gene matches: 7. The germline gives CDR1 ENHRY, CDR2 SYGVKD. DNA of the CDR3: TGTGCCATCGGGTCCGGGACTAGCGGGACCGAGCAGTACTTC. This sequence encodes CAIGSGTSGTEQYF.

This clonotype was found a few times. The chain carries TRBV4-1 and TRBJ2-3, with no clear D. CDR1 and CDR2 (germline): MGHRA, YSYEKL. Trimming cost V 5 bases and J 5 bases, with 11 bases left between them. The CDR3 is 13 residues long. CDR3 sequence (DNA): TGCGCCAGCAGCTGGATAGGTGGAGATACGCAGTATTTT. Its protein product is CASSWIGGDTQYF.

V usage is TRBV7-2 and J usage is TRBJ2-4; D gene unclear. Trimming took 5 bases from V and 9 from J, leaving 14 bases between them. The CDR3 extends over 13 amino acids. CDR1 is SGHTA and CDR2 is FQGNSA in the germline V gene. The CDR3 DNA reads TGTGCCAGCAGCCCCGGGTGGAAAGGCATTCAGTACTTC. This gives the protein CASSPGWKGIQYF.

This clonotype was counted at least ten times. The chain couples TRBV27 to TRBJ1-2; D is perhaps TRBD1 (6 bases). The CDR3 sequence is 13 residues long. V was pared by 5 bases and J by 8 bases, with 15 bases between. The germline V gene has CDR1 MNHEY and CDR2 SMNVEV (reference sequence). The CDR3 nucleotides are TGTGCCAGCAGTCGAGGGGGGGCAGGAGGCTACACCTTC. Amino acids: CASSRGGAGGYTF.

A note on this clonotype: This may be a read error, as it is one base from a much larger clone. The V and J genes are TRBV29-1 and TRBJ2-4, with D possibly matching TRBD2 (6 bases). The germline V gene encodes CDR1 SQVTM and CDR2 ANQGSEA. The germline V and J ends were trimmed by 5 bases and 8 bases, with 13 bases remaining between them. The CDR3 covers 12 residues. The CDR3 bases are TGCAGCGTTCAGAGGGGAGGAGACATTCAGTACTTC. Amino acid sequence: CSVQRGGDIQYF.

This clonotype was recorded at least ten times. This chain uses TRBV3-1 with TRBJ2-7; D unresolved. Germline V CDR1 and CDR2: LGHDT, YNNKEL (reference sequence). CDR3 length: 14 residues. V was shortened by 4 bases and J by 2 bases, with 12 bases between the two germline ends. The CDR3 spells CASSPRLGTYEQYF. Here the CDR3 DNA reads TGTGCCAGCAGCCCTCGGCTAGGAACCTACGAGCAGTACTTC.

This clonotype was observed at least ten times. V usage is TRBV11-3 and J usage is TRBJ2-1, with 11 bases identical to TRBD1. Germline trimming cut 1 base from V and 4 bases from J; bases unmatched to any gene: 9. CDR1 is SGHNT, CDR2 YENEEA, per germline. The CDR3 covers 18 residues. DNA for the CDR3: TGTGCCAGCAGCTTAGTGAGGTGGGGGACAGGGGGTTACAATGAGCAGTTCTTC. Residues: CASSLVRWGTGGYNEQFF.

This clonotype was found a few times. The rearrangement links TRBV6-5 to TRBJ1-2; the D is unclear. Trimming pared 1 base from V and 1 base from J, leaving 7 bases between. The CDR3 is 14 amino acids. CDR1 is MNHEY, CDR2 SVGAGI, per germline. The CDR3 region is CASSYFPDNYGYTF. CDR3 in DNA: TGTGCCAGCAGTTACTTTCCGGATAACTATGGCTACACCTTC.

This clonotype was seen repeatedly, ten times or more. The chain is built from TRBV12-3 or TRBV12-4 and TRBJ2-7, with D possibly matching TRBD2 (6 bases). This CDR3 spans 14 amino acids. The V gene lost 3 bases and the J gene lost 4 bases, with 13 bases spanning the gap. CDR3: CASSFGGINYEQYF. CDR3 nucleotide sequence: TGTGCCAGCAGTTTTGGAGGGATTAATTACGAGCAGTACTTC.

Here the CDR3 reads CSAPAGWYQETQYF. CDR3 bases: TGCAGTGCGCCCGCGGGATGGTACCAAGAGACCCAGTACTTC. The chain is built from TRBV20-1 and TRBJ2-5; TRBD2 is a possible D gene (6 bases). The ends were cut back, 6 bases at V and 0 bases at J, with 14 bases in the middle. The germline V gene has CDR1 DFQATT and CDR2 SNEGSKA (reference sequence). The CDR3 totals 14 residues.

Many counts were recorded for this clonotype. The rearrangement joins TRBV2 to TRBJ2-6; the match to TRBD1 covers 7 bases. V lost 5 bases, J lost 9 bases, and 10 bases stayed unmatched. The CDR3 totals 15 residues. The germline V gene encodes CDR1 SNHLY and CDR2 FYNNEI. CDR3 region: CASSNEGQRNNVLTF. CDR3 in DNA: TGTGCCAGCAGTAATGAGGGACAGCGGAACAACGTCCTGACTTTC.

The table lists this clonotype with many counts. The chain has TRBV10-3 and TRBJ1-2; 11 positions agree with TRBD1. Germline CDR1 ENHRY, CDR2 SYGVKD. The trim removed 4 bases at V and 4 bases at J, leaving 8 bases unmatched. The CDR3 extends over 16 amino acids. CDR3 amino acids: CAISGTGTGGGYGYTF. DNA of the CDR3: TGTGCCATCAGTGGAACCGGGACAGGGGGAGGCTATGGCTACACCTTC.